Listed below are T cell receptor beta chains from one sample, sequenced in a study of blood T cell repertoires in COVID-19. Method: immunoSEQ multiplex PCR; TCRdb's copy keeps in-frame clones and lacks some. The sample lists about 160,000 clones; less than 85% were seen once. Sample: peripheral blood. These receptors all come from a woman between 40 and 50 years old with COVID-19, enrolled during active disease. Each CDR3 is given with its conserved first and last residue.

V gene,CDR3 length,J gene,CDR3 protein
TRBV7-9,14,TRBJ2-5,CASSLWETQETQYF
TRBV6-6,13,TRBJ2-7,CASSLRDNYEQYF
TRBV2,15,TRBJ2-7,CASSARQGRSYEQYF
TRBV30,13,TRBJ1-3,CAWEGKAGNTIYF
TRBV19,16,TRBJ1-5,CASSISGGASNQPQHF
TRBV7-9,18,TRBJ2-2,CASRHPPSSGVGTGELFF
TRBV6-5,15,TRBJ1-2,CASKLFMGGHGGYTF
TRBV28,14,TRBJ1-5,CASLGQLSNQPQHF
TRBV2,13,TRBJ1-4,CASSAREREKLFF
TRBV4-2,19,TRBJ2-6,CASSQDGAPGIVQANVLTF
TRBV6-5,14,TRBJ1-1,CASRNRYMNTEAFF
TRBV7-6,14,TRBJ2-1,CASSLAAGYNEQFF
TRBV19,15,TRBJ2-1,CASNPTSASYNEQFF
TRBV9,15,TRBJ2-2,CASSPRTTNTGELFF
TRBV28,13,TRBJ1-5,CASSYGTVRPQHF
TRBV12-3/TRBV12-4,13,TRBJ1-2,CASSPTGNYGYTF
TRBV5-1,14,TRBJ2-5,CASSLTGMGETQYF
TRBV7-2,14,TRBJ1-2,CASSWDRGGRGYTF
TRBV4-1,15,TRBJ1-5,CASSPQLGSNQPQHF
TRBV7-9,13,TRBJ2-3,CASSESGTDTQYF
TRBV6-6,13,TRBJ2-5,CASRRDLQETQYF
TRBV14,14,TRBJ1-5,CASSHSGSGQPQHF
TRBV24-1,17,TRBJ2-3,CATSEGRGQGLTDTQYF
TRBV28,15,TRBJ2-5,CASSSPGGRRETQYF
TRBV6-5,13,TRBJ1-6,CASRFYRGSPLHF
TRBV10-2,15,TRBJ2-5,CASSGFGRGGETQYF
TRBV18,18,TRBJ1-5,CASSPLRRGGLSNQPQHF